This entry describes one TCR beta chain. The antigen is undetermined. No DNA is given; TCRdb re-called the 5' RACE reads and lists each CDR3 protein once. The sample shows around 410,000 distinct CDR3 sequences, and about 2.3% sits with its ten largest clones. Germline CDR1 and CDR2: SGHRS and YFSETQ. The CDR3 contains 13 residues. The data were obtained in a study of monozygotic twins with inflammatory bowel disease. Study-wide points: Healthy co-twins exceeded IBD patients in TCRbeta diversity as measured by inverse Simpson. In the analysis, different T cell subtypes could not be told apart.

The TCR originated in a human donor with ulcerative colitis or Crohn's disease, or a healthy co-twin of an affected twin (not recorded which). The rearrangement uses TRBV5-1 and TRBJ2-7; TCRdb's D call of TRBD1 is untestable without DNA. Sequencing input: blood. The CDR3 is CASSLTPLYEQYF.